This T cell receptor (beta chain) was sequenced in a study of blood T cell repertoires in COVID-19. Original analysis: Reference gene primers were amplified, and this amplification served to estimate nucleated cell counts. Clones were read by immunoSEQ multiplex PCR, and TCRdb kept only the in-frame ones, dropping some. The D gene and trimming were derived from the DNA, and the V and J assignments and clone size from that table. Among fewer than 350,000 clones listed, 89% were seen once. Those enrolled, adults aged about 18 to 89 years, came from 25 or so US areas. Categorization into cohorts depended on clinical history that participants reported. The TCR sequence derives from a middle-aged woman who had recovered from COVID-19. The specimen sequenced was PBMCs or T cells enriched from blood (not recorded which).

The CDR3 DNA follows: TGTGCCAGCAGCCAACAAATGCTGGGCCACTATGGCTACACCTTC. Protein sequence: CASSQQMLGHYGYTF. This chain joins TRBV3-1 (or the pseudogene TRBV3-2) and TRBJ1-2; D not resolved. Germline V gene data show CDR1 as LGHDT and CDR2 as YNNKEL (reference sequence). Trimming left V 2 bases short and J 3 bases short, with 13 bases between. The CDR3 totals 15 residues.